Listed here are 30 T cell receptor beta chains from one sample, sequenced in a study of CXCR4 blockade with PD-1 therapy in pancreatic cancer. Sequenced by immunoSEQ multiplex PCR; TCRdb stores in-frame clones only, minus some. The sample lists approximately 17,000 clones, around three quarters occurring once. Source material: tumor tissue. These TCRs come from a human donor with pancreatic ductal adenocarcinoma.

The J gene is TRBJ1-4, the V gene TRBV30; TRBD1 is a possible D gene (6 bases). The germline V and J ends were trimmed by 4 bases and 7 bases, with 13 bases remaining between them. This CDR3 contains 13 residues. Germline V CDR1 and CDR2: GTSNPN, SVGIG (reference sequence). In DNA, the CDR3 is TGTGCCTGGAAACAGGGACGAGGTGAAAAACTGTTTTTT. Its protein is CAWKQGRGEKLFF. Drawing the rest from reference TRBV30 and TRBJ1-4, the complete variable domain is SQTIHQWPATLVQPVGSPLSLECTVEGTSNPNLYWYRQAAGRGLQLLFYSVGIGQISSEVPQNLSASRPQDRQFILSSKKLLLSDSGFYLCAWKQGRGEKLFFGSGTQLSVL.

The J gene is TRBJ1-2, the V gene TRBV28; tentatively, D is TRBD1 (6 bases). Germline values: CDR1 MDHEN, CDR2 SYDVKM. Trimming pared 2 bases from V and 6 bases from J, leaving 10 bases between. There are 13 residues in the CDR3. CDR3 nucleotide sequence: TGTGCCAGCAGTTTAAACAGGGTTGATGGCTACACCTTC. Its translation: CASSLNRVDGYTF.

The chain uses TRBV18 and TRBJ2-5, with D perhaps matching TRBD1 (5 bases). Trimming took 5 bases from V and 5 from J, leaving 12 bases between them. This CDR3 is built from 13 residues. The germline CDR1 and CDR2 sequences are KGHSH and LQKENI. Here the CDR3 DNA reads TGTGCCAGCTCAGCAGGGCCAGGGGAGACCCAGTACTTC. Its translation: CASSAGPGETQYF.

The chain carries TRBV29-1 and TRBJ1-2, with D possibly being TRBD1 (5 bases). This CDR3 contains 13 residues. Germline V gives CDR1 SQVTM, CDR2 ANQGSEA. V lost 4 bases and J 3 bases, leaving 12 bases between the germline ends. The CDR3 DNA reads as TGCAGCGTTGCGAAGACAGCGGACTATGGCTACACCTTC. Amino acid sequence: CSVAKTADYGYTF.

CDR3 region: CASSMGQSSGANVLTF. CDR3 nucleotides: TGTGCCAGTAGTATGGGGCAGAGCTCTGGGGCCAACGTCCTGACTTTC. The V gene is TRBV19, the J gene TRBJ2-6, with D tentatively TRBD1 (5 bases). CDR3 size: 16 residues. CDR1 is LNHDA, CDR2 SQIVND, per germline (reference sequence). Between the trimmed V and J ends, which lost 3 bases and 0 bases, there was a span of 9 bases.

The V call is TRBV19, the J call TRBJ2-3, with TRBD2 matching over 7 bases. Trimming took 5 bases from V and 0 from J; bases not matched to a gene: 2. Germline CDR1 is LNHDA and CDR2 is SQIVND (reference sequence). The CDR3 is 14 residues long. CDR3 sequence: CASSFSGSTDTQYF. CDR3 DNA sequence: TGTGCCAGTAGTTTTAGCGGGAGCACAGATACGCAGTATTTT.

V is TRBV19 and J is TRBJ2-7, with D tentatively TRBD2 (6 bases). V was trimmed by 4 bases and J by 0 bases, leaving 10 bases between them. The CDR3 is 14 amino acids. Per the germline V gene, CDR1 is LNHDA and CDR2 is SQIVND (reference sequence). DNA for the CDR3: TGTGCCAGTAGTACTAGGACTACCTCCTACGAGCAGTACTTC. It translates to CASSTRTTSYEQYF.

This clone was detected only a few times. CDR3 residues: CATSPSGRDTDTQYF. CDR3 bases: TGTGCCACCAGCCCTAGCGGGAGGGACACAGATACGCAGTATTTT. The gene calls are TRBV15 and TRBJ2-3; 12 positions match TRBD2. V lost 5 bases and J lost 2; bases outside the gene matches: 2. This CDR3 region has 15 residues. The V gene's germline CDR1 is LNHNV and CDR2 YYDKDF (reference sequence).

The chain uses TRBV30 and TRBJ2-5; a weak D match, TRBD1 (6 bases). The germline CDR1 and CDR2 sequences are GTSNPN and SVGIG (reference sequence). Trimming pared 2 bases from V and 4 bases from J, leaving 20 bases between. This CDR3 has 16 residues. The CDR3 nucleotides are TGTGCCTGGAGTATCCCCCCGGTTGGGGGCTCAGAGACCCAGTACTTC. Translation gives CAWSIPPVGGSETQYF.

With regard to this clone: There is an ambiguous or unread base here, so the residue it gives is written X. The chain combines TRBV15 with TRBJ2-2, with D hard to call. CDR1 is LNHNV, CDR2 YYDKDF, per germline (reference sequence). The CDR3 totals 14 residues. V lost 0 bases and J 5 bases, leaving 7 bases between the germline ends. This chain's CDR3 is CATSRDXSTGELFF. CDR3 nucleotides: TGTGCCACCAGCAGAGATRGGAGTACCGGGGAGCTGTTTTTT.

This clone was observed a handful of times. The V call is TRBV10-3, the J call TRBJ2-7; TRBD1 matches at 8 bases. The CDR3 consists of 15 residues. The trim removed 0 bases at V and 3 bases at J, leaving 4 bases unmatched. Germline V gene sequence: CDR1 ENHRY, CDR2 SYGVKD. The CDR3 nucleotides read TGTGCCATCAGTGAGTCGGTCACAGGGGGCTACGAGCAGTACTTC. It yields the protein CAISESVTGGYEQYF.

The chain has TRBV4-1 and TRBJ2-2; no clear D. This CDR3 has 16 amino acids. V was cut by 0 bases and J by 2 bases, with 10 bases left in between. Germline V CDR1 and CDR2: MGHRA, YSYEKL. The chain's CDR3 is CASSQDDSFNTGELFF. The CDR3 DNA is TGCGCCAGCAGCCAAGACGATTCGTTCAACACCGGGGAGCTGTTTTTT.

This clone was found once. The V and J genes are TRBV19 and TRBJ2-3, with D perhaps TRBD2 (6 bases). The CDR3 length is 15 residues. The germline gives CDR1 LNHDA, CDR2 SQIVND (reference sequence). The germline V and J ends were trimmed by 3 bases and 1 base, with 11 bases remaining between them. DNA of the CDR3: TGTGCCAGTAGTATTTTGGGGGAGGGCACAGATACGCAGTATTTT. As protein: CASSILGEGTDTQYF.

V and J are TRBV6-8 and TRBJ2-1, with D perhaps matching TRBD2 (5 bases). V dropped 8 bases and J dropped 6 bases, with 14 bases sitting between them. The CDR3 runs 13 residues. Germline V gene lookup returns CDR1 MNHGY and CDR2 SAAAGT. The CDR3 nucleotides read TGTGCCAGCCTCTTGGAGGTACGCAATGAGCAGTTCTTC. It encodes CASLLEVRNEQFF.

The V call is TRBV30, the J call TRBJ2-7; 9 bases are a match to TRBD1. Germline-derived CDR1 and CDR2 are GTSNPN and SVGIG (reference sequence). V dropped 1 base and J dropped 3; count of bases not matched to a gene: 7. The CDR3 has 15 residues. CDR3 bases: TGTGCCTGGAGTGAAGGGGAGACAGGGGGCTACGAGCAGTACTTC. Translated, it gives CAWSEGETGGYEQYF.

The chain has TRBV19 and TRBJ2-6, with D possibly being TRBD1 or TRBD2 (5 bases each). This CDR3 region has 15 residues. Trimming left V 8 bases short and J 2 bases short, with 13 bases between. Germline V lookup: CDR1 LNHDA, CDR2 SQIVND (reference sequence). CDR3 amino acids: CASGGGATGANVLTF. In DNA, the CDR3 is TGTGCCAGTGGGGGTGGGGCGACTGGGGCCAACGTCCTGACTTTC.

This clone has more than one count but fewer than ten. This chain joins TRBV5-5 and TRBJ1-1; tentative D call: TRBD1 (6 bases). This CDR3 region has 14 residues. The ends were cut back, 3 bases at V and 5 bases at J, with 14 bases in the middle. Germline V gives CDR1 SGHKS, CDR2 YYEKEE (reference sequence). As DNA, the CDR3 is TGTGCCAGCAGCTCAGAGGGGGGGTGGACTGAAGCTTTCTTT. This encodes CASSSEGGWTEAFF. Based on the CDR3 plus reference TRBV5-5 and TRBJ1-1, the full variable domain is DAGVTQSPTHLIKTRGQQVTLRCSPISGHKSVSWYQQVLGQGPQFIFQYYEKEERGRGNFPDRFSARQFPNYSSELNVNALLLGDSALYLCASSSEGGWTEAFFGQGTRLTVV.

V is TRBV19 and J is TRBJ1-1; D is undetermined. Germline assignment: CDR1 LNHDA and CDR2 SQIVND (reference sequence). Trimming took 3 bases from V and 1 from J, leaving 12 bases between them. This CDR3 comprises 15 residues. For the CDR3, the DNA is TGTGCCAGTAGTATGTACTCAGCTCAGAACACTGAAGCTTTCTTT. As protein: CASSMYSAQNTEAFF.

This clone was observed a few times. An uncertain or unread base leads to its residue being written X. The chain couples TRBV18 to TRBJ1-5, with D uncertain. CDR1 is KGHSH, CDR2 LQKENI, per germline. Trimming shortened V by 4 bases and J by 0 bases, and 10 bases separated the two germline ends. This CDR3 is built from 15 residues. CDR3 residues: CASSLDSXSNQPQHF. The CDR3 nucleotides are TGTGCCAGCTCACTAGATAGCRGTAGCAATCAGCCCCAGCATTTT.

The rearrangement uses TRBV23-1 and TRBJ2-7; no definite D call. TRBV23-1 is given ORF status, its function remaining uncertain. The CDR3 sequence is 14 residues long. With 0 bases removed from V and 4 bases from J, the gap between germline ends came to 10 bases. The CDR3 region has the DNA TGCGCCAGCAGTCAATCTTGGACCAAATACGAGCAGTACTTC. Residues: CASSQSWTKYEQYF.

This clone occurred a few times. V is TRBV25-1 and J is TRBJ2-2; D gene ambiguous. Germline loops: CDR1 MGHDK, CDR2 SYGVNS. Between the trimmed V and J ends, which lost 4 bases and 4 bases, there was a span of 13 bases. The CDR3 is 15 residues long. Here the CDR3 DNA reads TGTGCCAGCAGTGCTCGGACCTACAGCACCGGGGAGCTGTTTTTT. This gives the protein CASSARTYSTGELFF.

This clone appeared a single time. CDR3 DNA: TGTGCCAGCAGTTTATCTTTGACTGAAGCTTTCTTT. It encodes CASSLSLTEAFF. The V call is TRBV28, the J call TRBJ1-1; D is ambiguous. The CDR3 totals 12 residues. Germline V gene data show CDR1 as MDHEN and CDR2 as SYDVKM. Trimming removed 1 base from V and 5 bases from J, with 5 bases in between. The whole variable domain, remainder taken from reference TRBV28 and TRBJ1-1, is DVKVTQSSRYLVKRTGEKVFLECVQDMDHENMFWYRQDPGLGLRLIYFSYDVKMKEKGDIPEGYSVSREKKERFSLILESASTNQTSMYLCASSLSLTEAFFGQGTRLTVV.

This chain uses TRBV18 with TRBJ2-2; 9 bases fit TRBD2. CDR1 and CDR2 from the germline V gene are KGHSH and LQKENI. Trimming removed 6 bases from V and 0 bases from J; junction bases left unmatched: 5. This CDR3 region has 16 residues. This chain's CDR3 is CASSSGLAANTGELFF. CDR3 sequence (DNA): TGTGCCAGCTCGTCGGGACTAGCAGCGAACACCGGGGAGCTGTTTTTT.

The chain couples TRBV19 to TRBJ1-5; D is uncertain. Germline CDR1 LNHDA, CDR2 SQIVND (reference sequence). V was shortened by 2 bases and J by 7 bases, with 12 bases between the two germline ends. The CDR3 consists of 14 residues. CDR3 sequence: CASSIIRARQPQHF. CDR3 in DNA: TGTGCCAGTAGTATAATAAGGGCACGGCAGCCCCAGCATTTT.

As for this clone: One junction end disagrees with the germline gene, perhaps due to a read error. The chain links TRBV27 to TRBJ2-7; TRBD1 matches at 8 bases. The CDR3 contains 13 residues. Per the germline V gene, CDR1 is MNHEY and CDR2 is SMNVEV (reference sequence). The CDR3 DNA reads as TGTGCCAGCAGTTTCTCAGGGGGCTACGAGCAGTATTTC. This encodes CASSFSGGYEQYF.

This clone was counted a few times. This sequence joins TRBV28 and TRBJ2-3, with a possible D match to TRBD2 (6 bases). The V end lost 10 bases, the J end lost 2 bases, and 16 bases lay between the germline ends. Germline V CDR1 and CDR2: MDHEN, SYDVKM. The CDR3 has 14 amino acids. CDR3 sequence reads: CATSRDSFTDTQYF. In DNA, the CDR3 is TGTGCCACCTCAAGGGACTCTTTCACAGATACGCAGTATTTT.

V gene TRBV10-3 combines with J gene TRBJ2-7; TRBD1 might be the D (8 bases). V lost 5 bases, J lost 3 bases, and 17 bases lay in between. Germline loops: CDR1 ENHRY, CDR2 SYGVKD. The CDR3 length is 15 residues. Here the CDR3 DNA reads TGTGCCATCAGTCCCAATACAGGGGGGGGCTACGAGCAGTACTTC. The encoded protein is CAISPNTGGGYEQYF.

CDR3 amino acids: CASSRLAGERNTQYF. The CDR3 DNA reads TGTGCCAGCAGCCGTCTAGCGGGAGAGCGTAATACGCAGTATTTT. V is TRBV28 and J is TRBJ2-3; 10 nucleotides match TRBD2. V lost 6 bases to trimming and J lost 7 bases; unmatched junction nucleotides: 10. The CDR3 length is 15 residues. The V gene's germline CDR1 is MDHEN and CDR2 SYDVKM.

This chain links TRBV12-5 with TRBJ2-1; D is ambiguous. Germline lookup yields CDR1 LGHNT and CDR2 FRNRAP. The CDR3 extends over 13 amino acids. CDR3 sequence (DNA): TGTGCCAGCCGCTCTGGCTCCTACAATGAGCAGTTCTTC. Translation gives CASRSGSYNEQFF.

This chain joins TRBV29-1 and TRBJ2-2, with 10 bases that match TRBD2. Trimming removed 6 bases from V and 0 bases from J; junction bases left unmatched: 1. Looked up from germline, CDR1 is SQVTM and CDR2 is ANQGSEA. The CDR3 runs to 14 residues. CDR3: CSVTSGANTGELFF. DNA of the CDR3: TGCAGCGTCACTAGCGGGGCGAACACCGGGGAGCTGTTTTTT.